This T cell receptor beta chain came from a study of OX40 agonist ivuxolimab in advanced cancers. Whole-study context: The dose of intravenous ivuxolimab that patients received every 2 weeks ranged from 0.01 to 10 mg/kg. One hepatocellular carcinoma and a couple of cutaneous melanoma patients partially responded.

Libraries were prepared by immunoSEQ multiplex PCR; TCRdb keeps only in-frame clonotypes and omits some of them. The sample includes around 39,000 clones, more than 75% of them seen just once. Germline V gene lookup returns CDR1 LNHDA and CDR2 SQIVND (reference sequence). The CDR3 extends over 19 amino acids. The germline V and J ends were trimmed by 3 bases and 1 base, with 22 bases remaining between them. About this clone: Its specificity is not known.

Study results and limitations: Partial responders at 0.1-3.0 mg/kg showed near-lowest clonal expansion.

The rearrangement links TRBV19 to TRBJ2-4; tentatively, D is TRBD1 (6 bases). This TCR derives from an adult with an advanced solid tumor such as melanoma, head and neck, liver or kidney cancer. Sequenced here: CD4+ or CD8+ T cells sorted from blood, sampled in a trial of the OX40 agonist ivuxolimab. The CDR3 DNA follows: TGTGCCAGTAGTATTTCGGCAGGGGACGCTATTGTTGCCAAAAACATTCAGTACTTC. It is translated as CASSISAGDAIVAKNIQYF.